One and the same sample provided the 23 T cell receptor beta chains below, sequenced in a study of blood T cell repertoires in COVID-19. The repertoire was sequenced with immunoSEQ multiplex PCR; TCRdb's copy has only in-frame clones and lacks some. Among about 110,000 clones, around nine tenths were seen once, and the ten largest hold approximately 3.3%. The specimen sequenced was peripheral blood. These receptors were obtained from a woman in her forties or fifties with acute or convalescent COVID-19.

The chain is built from TRBV7-2 and TRBJ2-6, with 8 bases fitting TRBD1. Unmatched junction bases numbered 5, after V lost 4 bases and J lost 0 bases. The CDR3 loop spans 17 amino acids. CDR1 SGHTA and CDR2 FQGNSA come from the germline V gene. The CDR3 bases are TGTGCCAGCAGCTCCGGGACAGGCATCTCTGGGGCCAACGTCCTGACTTTC. This sequence encodes CASSSGTGISGANVLTF.

This chain connects TRBV19 to TRBJ1-3, with 7 bases lining up with TRBD1. Germline V lookup: CDR1 LNHDA, CDR2 SQIVND (reference sequence). The J segment lost 0 bases and the V segment lost 4 bases, leaving 3 bases of the junction unmatched. The CDR3 runs 15 residues. CDR3 sequence: CASSRTGTSGNTIYF. The DNA for the CDR3 is TGTGCCAGTAGTAGGACAGGTACCTCTGGAAACACCATATATTTT.

This sequence joins TRBV6-5 and TRBJ2-7; unclear D gene. Per the germline V gene, CDR1 is MNHEY and CDR2 is SVGAGI. The CDR3 length is 11 residues. Trimming stripped 5 bases from V and 3 bases from J, with 5 bases between. CDR3 protein: CASSRYYEQYF. Written as DNA, the CDR3 is TGTGCCAGCAGTCGCTACTACGAGCAGTACTTC.

The rearrangement joins TRBV18 to TRBJ2-5; D gene uncertain. CDR1 KGHSH and CDR2 LQKENI come from the germline V gene. Trimming pared 6 bases from V and 5 bases from J, leaving 10 bases between. The CDR3 is 12 residues long. CDR3 in DNA: TGTGCCAGCTCTCCAGGTCGGGAGACCCAGTACTTC. This sequence encodes CASSPGRETQYF.

The chain recombines TRBV2 with TRBJ2-1; TRBD1 aligns across 9 bases. The CDR3 extends over 15 amino acids. Looked up from germline, CDR1 is SNHLY and CDR2 is FYNNEI. Trimming at V came to 5 bases and at J to 8 bases, leaving 10 bases not matched to a gene. CDR3 bases: TGTGCCAGCAGTCCGGGACAGGGAAGTCGGGATGAGCAGTTCTTC. Translated, it gives CASSPGQGSRDEQFF.

This clone appeared a single time. V is TRBV19 and J is TRBJ1-1, with 8 bases fitting TRBD1. CDR1 and CDR2 from the germline V gene are LNHDA and SQIVND (reference sequence). This CDR3 region has 18 residues. Unmatched junction bases numbered 12, after V lost 3 bases and J lost 0 bases. The CDR3: CASSIAEEQGVVNTEAFF. As DNA, the CDR3 is TGTGCCAGTAGTATCGCGGAGGAACAGGGGGTGGTGAACACTGAAGCTTTCTTT.

The rearrangement links TRBV5-5 to TRBJ2-5; 11 bases map to TRBD2. CDR3 length: 15 amino acids. Germline V gives CDR1 SGHKS, CDR2 YYEKEE (reference sequence). V gave up 0 bases and J gave up 5 bases; unmatched junction bases: 3. The CDR3 loop reads CASSLVASGRETQYF. The CDR3 DNA is TGTGCCAGCAGCTTGGTGGCTAGCGGGAGGGAGACCCAGTACTTC.

J is TRBJ2-1 and V is TRBV20-1; no clear D. CDR1 and CDR2 from the germline V gene are DFQATT and SNEGSKA (reference sequence). This CDR3 contains 15 residues. V gave up 3 bases and J gave up 0 bases, with 12 bases separating them. CDR3 in amino acids: CSASGGGSSYNEQFF. The CDR3 bases are TGCAGTGCTAGTGGCGGTGGTAGCTCCTACAATGAGCAGTTCTTC.

This chain connects TRBV18 to TRBJ2-1; 8 bases line up with TRBD1. CDR1 and CDR2 (germline): KGHSH, LQKENI. V was clipped by 3 bases and J by 3 bases; unmatched bases: 4. CDR3 length: 15 residues. The CDR3 here is CASSPGQANYNEQFF. The CDR3 DNA follows: TGTGCCAGCTCACCGGGACAGGCTAACTACAATGAGCAGTTCTTC.

The chain links TRBV29-1 to TRBJ1-1; a weak D match, TRBD1 (6 bases). Per the germline V gene, CDR1 is SQVTM and CDR2 is ANQGSEA. The V end was cut by 2 bases, the J end by 0 bases, with 7 bases between. This CDR3 comprises 13 residues. CDR3 in DNA: TGCAGCGTTGAAACAGGGATGAACACTGAAGCTTTCTTT. Amino acid sequence: CSVETGMNTEAFF.

The chain has TRBV5-1 and TRBJ2-5, with a possible D match to TRBD1 (6 bases). Germline assignment: CDR1 SGHRS and CDR2 YFSETQ. Between the trimmed V and J ends, which lost 0 bases and 1 base, there was a span of 13 bases. The CDR3 contains 16 residues. CDR3 sequence (DNA): TGCGCCAGCAGCTTGGGGTCAGGGGTCTTCCAAGAGACCCAGTACTTC. Amino acid sequence: CASSLGSGVFQETQYF.

The gene calls are TRBV2 and TRBJ1-4, with a tentative D call TRBD1 (6 bases). The CDR3 has 13 amino acids. Germline loops: CDR1 SNHLY, CDR2 FYNNEI. Trimming shortened V by 6 bases and J by 7 bases, and 12 bases separated the two germline ends. The CDR3 protein is CASSGGLGEKLFF. CDR3 DNA: TGTGCCAGCAGCGGGGGGCTGGGTGAAAAACTGTTTTTT.

The DNA for the CDR3 is TGTGCCATCAGTGCCGGGACTAGCGGGGTCTACGAGCAGTACTTC. This sequence encodes CAISAGTSGVYEQYF. J is TRBJ2-7 and V is TRBV10-3, with 13 bases fitting TRBD2. CDR1 is ENHRY, CDR2 SYGVKD, per germline. The CDR3 totals 15 residues. The ends lost 4 bases at V and 3 bases at J; junction bases unmatched: 3.

This sequence joins TRBV29-1 and TRBJ2-5, with D perhaps matching TRBD1 (6 bases). Deletions cut 7 bases from V and 0 bases from J, with 12 bases between. The CDR3 contains 13 residues. Germline V gene data show CDR1 as SQVTM and CDR2 as ANQGSEA. DNA for the CDR3: TGCAGCGCCGAAACAGGGTACCAAGAGACCCAGTACTTC. It specifies CSAETGYQETQYF.

J is TRBJ2-7 and V is TRBV13, with 12 positions matching TRBD2. The CDR3 contains 15 residues. The trim removed 4 bases at V and 5 bases at J, leaving 6 bases unmatched. Germline-derived CDR1 and CDR2 are PRHDT and FYEKMQ (reference sequence). CDR3 nucleotide sequence: TGTGCCAGCAGCTCCACTAGCGGGAGGAGCCACGAGCAGTACTTC. Amino acids: CASSSTSGRSHEQYF.

The rearrangement links TRBV19 to TRBJ2-1; D might be TRBD1 (10 bases). Trimming cost V 5 bases and J 9 bases, with 29 bases left between them. The CDR3 extends over 18 amino acids. Germline CDR1 and CDR2: LNHDA and SQIVND (reference sequence). CDR3 bases: TGTGCCAGTAGTCGGGACAGGGGAAGGACTAGCGATCTGCTTGAGCAGTTCTTC. Its protein product is CASSRDRGRTSDLLEQFF.

V and J are TRBV24-1 and TRBJ2-7, with TRBD1 matching over 10 bases. The J segment lost 7 bases and the V segment lost 4 bases, leaving 9 bases of the junction unmatched. The CDR3 extends over 15 amino acids. Per germline, CDR1 KGHDR and CDR2 SFDVKD. The CDR3 here is CATSDPRQGAGEQYF. The CDR3 bases are TGTGCCACCAGTGACCCTAGACAGGGGGCGGGAGAGCAGTACTTC.

The CDR3 DNA reads as TGTGCCAGCAGTCGGGAGGGTCGGACAGATACGCAGTATTTT. This codes for CASSREGRTDTQYF. The V call is TRBV2, the J call TRBJ2-3; 8 nucleotides line up with TRBD2. The CDR3 runs to 14 residues. Trimming at V came to 5 bases and at J to 3 bases, leaving 4 bases not matched to a gene. Germline CDR1 reads SNHLY; CDR2 reads FYNNEI.

This sequence joins TRBV7-2 and TRBJ2-1; 8 bases line up with TRBD1. The CDR3 length is 15 residues. From germline, CDR1 is SGHTA and CDR2 FQGNSA. V shed 7 bases, J shed 0 bases, and the junction held 5 bases outside the gene matches. CDR3 loop: CASTPDRASYNEQFF. The CDR3 DNA is TGTGCCAGCACCCCGGACAGGGCCTCCTACAATGAGCAGTTCTTC.

The rearrangement links TRBV19 to TRBJ1-2; 11 bases map to TRBD1. The length of the CDR3 is 15 residues. With V trimmed by 9 bases and J by 3 bases, 9 bases remained unmatched. Germline V gene sequence: CDR1 LNHDA, CDR2 SQIVND (reference sequence). CDR3 bases: TGTGCCAGCCGAAACGGACAGGGGGCATACTATGGCTACACCTTC. This encodes CASRNGQGAYYGYTF.

The chain employs TRBV28 and TRBJ1-5, with a weak D call TRBD1 (5 bases). V was cut by 3 bases and J by 2 bases, with 11 bases left in between. This CDR3 spans 15 amino acids. Germline V gives CDR1 MDHEN, CDR2 SYDVKM. The CDR3 DNA sequence: TGTGCCAGCAGTTTTGCAGGGCAGGGCAATCAGCCCCAGCATTTT. Translating it yields CASSFAGQGNQPQHF.

V is TRBV27 and J is TRBJ2-7; no clear D. The CDR3 length is 16 residues. Between the trimmed V and J ends, which lost 3 bases and 0 bases, there was a span of 15 bases. The germline V gene encodes CDR1 MNHEY and CDR2 SMNVEV (reference sequence). CDR3 residues: CASSFAPGQFSYEQYF. The CDR3 nucleotides read TGTGCCAGCAGTTTTGCACCGGGTCAGTTCTCCTACGAGCAGTACTTC.

The rearrangement joins TRBV2 to TRBJ2-7, with 9 bases matching TRBD2. Unmatched junction bases numbered 3, after V lost 1 base and J lost 5 bases. Germline V CDR1 and CDR2: SNHLY, FYNNEI. The CDR3 covers 14 residues. The chain's CDR3 is CASSEGTSAHEQYF. CDR3 sequence (DNA): TGTGCCAGCAGTGAAGGGACTAGCGCCCACGAGCAGTACTTC.